What follows describes a single T cell receptor beta chain. The antigen remains unidentified. The data belong to a study of T cell responses to AZD1222 COVID-19 vaccine. Study results and limitations: Repertoires were collected only later (after the peak T cell response had occurred). Spike-specific TCR depth and breadth grew after two AZD1222 doses. The span of vaccine-associated CD4 TCRs extended across spike, with dominance at 160-218 and 743-854. The study identified only five to seven AZD1222 recipients as seropositive at baseline.

Sequenced by immunoSEQ multiplex PCR; TCRdb stores in-frame clones only, minus some. The sample yields around 110,000 clones, 80% to 90% seen once. V dropped 7 bases and J dropped 3 bases, with 15 bases sitting between them. Germline V gene data show CDR1 as SNHLY and CDR2 as FYNNEI. This CDR3 spans 14 amino acids. Sample: peripheral blood, taken on day 0 of MenACWY control vaccination. This clonotype was sampled from an adult in good health. This chain connects TRBV2 to TRBJ2-5; D possibly corresponds to TRBD2 (6 bases). DNA for the CDR3: TGTGCCAGCACAGGAGGGGTGAACGAAGAGACCCAGTACTTC. Amino acids: CASTGGVNEETQYF.